This T cell receptor (beta chain) was sequenced for a study of cytomegalovirus exposure and HLA in healthy donors. Findings of the study overall: The study put under 200 TCR beta chains on its list as cytomegalovirus-associated.

The V end lost 2 bases, the J end lost 4 bases, and 3 bases lay between the germline ends. Germline V gene lookup returns CDR1 SEHNR and CDR2 FQNEAQ (reference sequence). The CDR3 has 11 amino acids. In its sample, this clone was seen once. The antigen remains unidentified. At the DNA level, this CDR3 is encoded by other sequences in the same sample as well. Here immunoSEQ multiplex PCR was the method, and the copy in TCRdb shows in-frame clones only, minus some. This sample yields roughly 300,000 clones, of which 86% are seen a single time; about 0.8% belongs to the top ten. Sequenced: PBMCs. The rearrangement uses TRBV7-9 and TRBJ2-7; D is unclear. The sequence derives from a woman aged 18-29 years in good health and CMV-seronegative. The CDR3 nucleotides read TGTGCCAGCAGCTTATCTTACGAGCAGTACTTC. Translating gives CASSLSYEQYF.